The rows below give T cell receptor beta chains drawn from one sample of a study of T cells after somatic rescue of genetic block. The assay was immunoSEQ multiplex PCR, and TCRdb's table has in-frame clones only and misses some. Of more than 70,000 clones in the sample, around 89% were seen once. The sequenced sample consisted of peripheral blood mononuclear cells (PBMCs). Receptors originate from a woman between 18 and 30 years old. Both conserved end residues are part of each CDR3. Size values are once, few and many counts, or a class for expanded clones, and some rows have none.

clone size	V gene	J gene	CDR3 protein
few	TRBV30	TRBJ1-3	CACRDGSGNTIYF
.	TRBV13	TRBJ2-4	CASDHWTSGRNIQYF
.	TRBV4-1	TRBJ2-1	CASSQEALLAGGGNEQFF
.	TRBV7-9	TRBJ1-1	CASSPPLPRQENTEAFF
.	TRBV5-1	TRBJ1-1	CASSLAADRGSVAFF
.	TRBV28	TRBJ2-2	CASIQVGVGPNTGELFF
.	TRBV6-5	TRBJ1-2	CASSYSDSHYGYTF
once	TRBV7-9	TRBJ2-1	CASSRTGLAGGIEQFF
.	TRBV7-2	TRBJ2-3	CASSLNGLSTDTQYF
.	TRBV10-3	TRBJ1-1	CAISESLETEAFF
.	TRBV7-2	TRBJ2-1	CASSPKALINEQFF
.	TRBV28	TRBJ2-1	CASRGSGRRMGENEQFF
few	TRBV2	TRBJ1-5	CASSDPTGGGQPQHF
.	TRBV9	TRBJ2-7	CASSPPGLAETYEQYF
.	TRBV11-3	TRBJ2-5	CASSSGTSGSETQYF
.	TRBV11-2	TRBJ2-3	CASSPRGSGYSTDTQYF
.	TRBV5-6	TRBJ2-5	CASSLKRGSQETQYF
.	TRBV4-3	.	CASSHARGFGDEQYF